The 3 T cell receptor beta chains presented below share a single source sample, sequenced in a study of beta chain features in type 1 diabetes. General study results and limits: Type 1 diabetes patients showed a moderate but significant shortening of TCRB CDR3s in all four CD4+ subsets.

Their recognized antigens are unknown. What was sequenced were expressed TCRB transcripts, since all of the isolated RNA had been reverse transcribed. Profiled with immunoSEQ multiplex PCR; TCRdb holds only in-frame clones, not every one. The sample has around 180,000 clones; roughly 8% are singletons. The sequencing sample was made of central memory CD4+ T cells from blood. The receptors were sampled from a man in his late teens or twenties with type 1 diabetes.

This clone was seen a handful of times. The CDR3 loop is CASSPYGGSGGDEQFF. CDR3 DNA sequence: TGCGCCAGCAGCCCCTACGGAGGAAGCGGGGGGGATGAGCAGTTCTTC. This rearrangement joins TRBV5-1 to TRBJ2-1; 10 bases fit TRBD2. Germline V CDR1 and CDR2: SGHRS, YFSETQ. The V gene end was trimmed by 4 bases and the J gene end by 8 bases; junction bases not matched to a gene: 12. The CDR3 sequence is 16 residues long.

This clone was found a few times. The J gene is TRBJ1-4, the V gene TRBV25-1; D gene ambiguous. The CDR3 loop spans 13 amino acids. Per the germline V gene, CDR1 is MGHDK and CDR2 is SYGVNS. Trimming left V 8 bases short and J 7 bases short, with 14 bases between. The CDR3 DNA is TGTGCCAGCCTAGCCTTGGGAGTTGAAAAACTGTTTTTT. It specifies CASLALGVEKLFF.

This clone turned up a few times. The V gene is TRBV29-1, the J gene TRBJ2-3, with a tentative D call TRBD1 (6 bases). The CDR3 has 14 residues. V lost 3 bases and J 4 bases, leaving 14 bases between the germline ends. Per the germline V gene, CDR1 is SQVTM and CDR2 is ANQGSEA. In nucleotides, the CDR3 is TGCAGCGTTGAGAGAGCAGGGGTGGCAGATACGCAGTATTTT. This translates into CSVERAGVADTQYF.